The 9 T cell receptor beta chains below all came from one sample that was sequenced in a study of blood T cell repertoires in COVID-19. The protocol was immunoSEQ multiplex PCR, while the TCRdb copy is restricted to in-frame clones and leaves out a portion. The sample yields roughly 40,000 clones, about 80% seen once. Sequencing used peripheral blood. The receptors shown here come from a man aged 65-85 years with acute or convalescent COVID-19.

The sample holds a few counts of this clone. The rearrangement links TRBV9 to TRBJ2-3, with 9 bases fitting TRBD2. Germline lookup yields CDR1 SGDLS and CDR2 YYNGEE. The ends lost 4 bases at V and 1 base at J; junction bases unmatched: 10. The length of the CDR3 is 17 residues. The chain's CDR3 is CASSQRSSGVGTDTQYF. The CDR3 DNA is TGTGCCAGCAGCCAGAGGTCTAGCGGGGTTGGCACAGATACGCAGTATTTT.

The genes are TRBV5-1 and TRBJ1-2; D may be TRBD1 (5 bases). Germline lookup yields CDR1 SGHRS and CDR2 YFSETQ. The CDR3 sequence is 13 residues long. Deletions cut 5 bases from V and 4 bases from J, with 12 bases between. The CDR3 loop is CASRAGLGYGYTF. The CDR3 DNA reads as TGCGCCAGCAGAGCAGGGTTGGGCTATGGCTACACCTTC.

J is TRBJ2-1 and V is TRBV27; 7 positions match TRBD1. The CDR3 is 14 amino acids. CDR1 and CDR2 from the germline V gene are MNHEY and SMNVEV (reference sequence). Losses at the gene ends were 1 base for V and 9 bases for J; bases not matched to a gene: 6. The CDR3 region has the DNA TGTGCCAGCAGTTTATTGCCCACAGGGGTTGAGCAGTTCTTC. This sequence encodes CASSLLPTGVEQFF.

DNA of the CDR3: TGTGCCAGCAACACCCGGACAATTTACTATGGCTACACCTTC. Amino acid sequence: CASNTRTIYYGYTF. This sequence joins TRBV3-1 (or the pseudogene TRBV3-2) and TRBJ1-2; TRBD1 might be the D (5 bases). The V and J ends lost 7 bases and 3 bases respectively, with 15 bases between them. This CDR3 region has 14 residues. From germline, CDR1 is LGHDT and CDR2 YNNKEL (reference sequence).

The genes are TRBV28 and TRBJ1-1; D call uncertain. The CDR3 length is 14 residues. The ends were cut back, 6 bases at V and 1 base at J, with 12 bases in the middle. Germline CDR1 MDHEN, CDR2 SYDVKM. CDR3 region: CASRSYEGNTEAFF. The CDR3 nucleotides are TGTGCCAGCAGGTCATACGAGGGGAACACTGAAGCTTTCTTT.

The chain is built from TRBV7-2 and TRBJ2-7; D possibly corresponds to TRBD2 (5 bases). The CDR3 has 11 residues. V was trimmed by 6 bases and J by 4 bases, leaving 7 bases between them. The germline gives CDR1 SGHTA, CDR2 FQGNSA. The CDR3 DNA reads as TGTGCCAGCAGAGAGGGATACGAGCAGTACTTC. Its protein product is CASREGYEQYF.

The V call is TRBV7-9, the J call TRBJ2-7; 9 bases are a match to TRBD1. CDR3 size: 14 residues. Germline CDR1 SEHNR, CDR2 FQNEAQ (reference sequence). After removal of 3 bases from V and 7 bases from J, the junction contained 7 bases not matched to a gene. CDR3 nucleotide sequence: TGTGCCAGCAGCTTTCCCGGGACAGGGCGAGAGCAGTACTTC. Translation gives CASSFPGTGREQYF.

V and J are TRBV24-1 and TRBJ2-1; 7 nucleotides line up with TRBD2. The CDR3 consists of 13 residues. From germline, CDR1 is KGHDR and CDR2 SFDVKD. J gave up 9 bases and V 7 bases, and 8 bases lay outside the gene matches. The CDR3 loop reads CATSRAGRGEQFF. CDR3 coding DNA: TGTGCCACCAGCAGAGCGGGGCGAGGTGAGCAGTTCTTC.

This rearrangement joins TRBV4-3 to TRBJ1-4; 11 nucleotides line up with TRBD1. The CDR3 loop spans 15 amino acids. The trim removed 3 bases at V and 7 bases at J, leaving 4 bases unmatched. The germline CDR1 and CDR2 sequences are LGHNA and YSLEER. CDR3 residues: CASSHSDRGREKLFF. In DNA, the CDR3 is TGCGCCAGCAGCCACTCGGACAGGGGGCGTGAAAAACTGTTTTTT.